Listed here are 20 T cell receptor beta chains from one sample, sequenced in a study of blood T cell repertoires in COVID-19 (dated by TCRdb to between 2020 and 2021). Preparation of the library involved the immunoSEQ multiplex PCR assay. TCRdb's version of the immuneACCESS table is confined to in-frame rearrangements and falls short of the full clone set. An unresolved V gene accounts for under half of the shortfall where checked; the remainder is of unknown origin. The sample table contains about 130,000 clones; only one count was recorded for about 79% of them. Over 2.5% of the sample goes to the ten largest clones. Material: peripheral blood. Source of these receptors: an elderly woman with acute or convalescent COVID-19.

The V and J genes are TRBV5-5 and TRBJ2-7; D uncertain. CDR3 length: 16 amino acids. Per the germline V gene, CDR1 is SGHKS and CDR2 is YYEKEE (reference sequence). The V gene lost 4 bases and the J gene lost 1 base, with 18 bases spanning the gap. The CDR3 protein is CASSPTDILTSYEQYF. CDR3 nucleotides: TGTGCCAGCAGCCCTACTGACATCCTAACGTCCTACGAGCAGTACTTC.

The chain recombines TRBV28 with TRBJ1-2; D unclear. The CDR3 runs 10 residues. V dropped 10 bases and J dropped 10 bases, with 13 bases sitting between them. The germline CDR1 and CDR2 sequences are MDHEN and SYDVKM. Here the CDR3 reads CATLQLAYTF. CDR3 DNA: TGTGCCACCCTTCAACTCGCCTACACCTTC.

The chain combines TRBV19 with TRBJ2-1; 7 bases match TRBD2. There are 14 residues in the CDR3. Germline V lookup: CDR1 LNHDA, CDR2 SQIVND (reference sequence). The junction had 7 bases not matched to a gene; V was cut back by 5 bases and J by 6 bases. This chain's CDR3 is CASSYQRDRNEQFF. CDR3 nucleotides: TGTGCCAGTAGTTACCAGCGGGACCGCAATGAGCAGTTCTTC.

The chain uses TRBV7-8 and TRBJ1-1; 9 bases map to TRBD1. Germline loops: CDR1 SGHVS, CDR2 FQNEAQ. V was pared by 0 bases and J by 7 bases, with 9 bases of the junction left unmatched. This CDR3 spans 16 amino acids. Here the CDR3 reads CASSLARGQGPDEAFF. The CDR3 region has the DNA TGTGCCAGCAGCTTAGCGAGAGGACAGGGGCCAGATGAAGCTTTCTTT.

The chain uses TRBV5-8 and TRBJ1-4; perhaps TRBD1 as D (6 bases). From germline, CDR1 is SGHTS and CDR2 YDEGEE. This CDR3 region has 16 residues. The V gene lost 2 bases and the J gene lost 7 bases, with 18 bases spanning the gap. DNA for the CDR3: TGTGCCAGCAGCTTTCCCCAGCGGGGGCGCGGTGAAAAACTGTTTTTT. It encodes CASSFPQRGRGEKLFF. Drawing the rest from reference TRBV5-8 and TRBJ1-4, the complete variable domain is EAGVTQSPTHLIKTRGQQATLRCSPISGHTSVYWYQQALGLGLQFLLWYDEGEERNRGNFPPRFSGRQFPNYSSELNVNALELEDSALYLCASSFPQRGRGEKLFFGSGTQLSVL.

The sample holds a few counts of this clone. The V and J genes are TRBV12-5 and TRBJ1-6; tentative D call: TRBD1 (6 bases). Trimming took 5 bases from V and 12 from J, leaving 14 bases between them. CDR1 and CDR2 (germline): LGHNT, FRNRAP. CDR3 length: 13 amino acids. As DNA, the CDR3 is TGTGCTAGTGGTCCCTTACAGGGAGAACCCCTCCACTTT. Translating gives CASGPLQGEPLHF.

This chain links TRBV7-2 with TRBJ1-2; perhaps TRBD1 as D (5 bases). Trimming took 6 bases from V and 4 from J, leaving 15 bases between them. This CDR3 is built from 14 residues. Germline values: CDR1 SGHTA, CDR2 FQGNSA. DNA of the CDR3: TGTGCCAGCAGACGACTAGTGGGGACCTATGGCTACACCTTC. This gives the protein CASRRLVGTYGYTF.

The V gene is TRBV9, the J gene TRBJ2-1; 9 nucleotides agree with TRBD1. V was pared by 0 bases and J by 4 bases, with 5 bases of the junction left unmatched. The CDR3 totals 16 residues. The V gene's germline CDR1 is SGDLS and CDR2 YYNGEE. The CDR3, as DNA: TGTGCCAGCAGCGTAGCCTACAGGGGGCCTTACAATGAGCAGTTCTTC. Amino acid sequence: CASSVAYRGPYNEQFF. The full variable domain, completed using reference TRBV9 and TRBJ2-1, is DSGVTQTPKHLITATGQRVTLRCSPRSGDLSVYWYQQSLDQGLQFLIQYYNGEERAKGNILERFSAQQFPDLHSELNLSSLELGDSALYFCASSVAYRGPYNEQFFGPGTRLTVL.

The chain links TRBV12-3 or TRBV12-4 to TRBJ2-2; D uncertain. The CDR3 spans 13 residues. Trimming removed 2 bases from V and 7 bases from J, with 8 bases in between. Written as DNA, the CDR3 is TGTGCCAGCAGTTTACTAGAGGACGGGGAGCTGTTTTTT. It codes for CASSLLEDGELFF.

The chain combines TRBV5-5 with TRBJ2-1; tentative D call: TRBD1 (5 bases). Trimming took off 0 bases at V and 0 bases at J, with 7 bases between the two ends. This CDR3 has 15 amino acids. Germline V gene data show CDR1 as SGHKS and CDR2 as YYEKEE (reference sequence). The CDR3: CASSLARASYNEQFF. The CDR3 DNA follows: TGTGCCAGCAGCTTGGCCAGGGCCTCCTACAATGAGCAGTTCTTC.

The chain couples TRBV2 to TRBJ1-1, with D perhaps matching TRBD1 (6 bases). The CDR3 runs to 15 residues. V lost 2 bases, J lost 6 bases, and 16 bases lay in between. Looked up from germline, CDR1 is SNHLY and CDR2 is FYNNEI. This CDR3 reads CASSETRAGGSEAFF. The CDR3 nucleotides read TGTGCCAGCAGTGAAACGCGGGCGGGGGGCTCTGAAGCTTTCTTT.

The V gene is TRBV6-2 or TRBV6-3, the J gene TRBJ2-7, with 8 bases that match TRBD1. V was clipped by 4 bases and J by 6 bases; unmatched bases: 14. Germline V gene data show CDR1 as MNHEY and CDR2 as SVGEGT. The CDR3 sequence is 16 residues long. The CDR3, as DNA: TGTGCCAGCAGTTCCGTCCTCCGGGACAGGACACGCGAGCAGTACTTC. Translation: CASSSVLRDRTREQYF.

This sequence joins TRBV30 and TRBJ1-2, with D possibly being TRBD1 (5 bases). The CDR3 is 16 residues long. Trimming shortened V by 3 bases and J by 1 base, and 18 bases separated the two germline ends. CDR1 and CDR2 (germline): GTSNPN, SVGIG (reference sequence). This CDR3 reads CAWSAGDANFNYGYTF. DNA for the CDR3: TGTGCCTGGAGCGCGGGGGACGCAAATTTTAACTATGGCTACACCTTC. Full variable domain (missing parts from reference TRBV30 and TRBJ1-2): SQTIHQWPATLVQPVGSPLSLECTVEGTSNPNLYWYRQAAGRGLQLLFYSVGIGQISSEVPQNLSASRPQDRQFILSSKKLLLSDSGFYLCAWSAGDANFNYGYTFGSGTRLTVV.

The CDR3 loop is CASNRGSNEKLFF. The CDR3 DNA reads TGCGCCAGTAACCGAGGGAGTAATGAAAAACTGTTTTTT. V and J are TRBV4-1 and TRBJ1-4; D not resolved. Trimming removed 9 bases from V and 4 bases from J, with 12 bases in between. CDR3 length equals 13 residues. Germline V gives CDR1 MGHRA, CDR2 YSYEKL.

This clone was found a few times. The V gene is TRBV2, the J gene TRBJ2-2; TRBD1 matches 7 bases. The CDR3 covers 16 residues. V shed 6 bases and J 4 bases; nucleotides not matched to a gene: 11. Looked up from germline, CDR1 is SNHLY and CDR2 is FYNNEI. DNA for the CDR3: TGTGCCAGCAGCCAAGCTACAGGGGCTCTCACCGGGGAGCTGTTTTTT. Its translation: CASSQATGALTGELFF. Full variable domain (rest looked up from reference TRBV2 and TRBJ2-2): EPEVTQTPSHQVTQMGQEVILRCVPISNHLYFYWYRQILGQKVEFLVSFYNNEISEKSEIFDDQFSVERPDGSNFTLKIRSTKLEDSAMYFCASSQATGALTGELFFGEGSRLTVL.

The table lists this clone with a few counts. This chain uses TRBV9 with TRBJ1-1; D gene ambiguous. Trimming took 0 bases from V and 2 from J, leaving 5 bases between them. This CDR3 is 13 amino acids long. CDR1 SGDLS and CDR2 YYNGEE come from the germline V gene. The CDR3 bases are TGTGCCAGCAGCGTAGAGACAAACACTGAAGCTTTCTTT. Amino acids: CASSVETNTEAFF.

This chain uses TRBV19 with TRBJ1-2; D remains ambiguous. Trimming took off 5 bases at V and 6 bases at J, with 13 bases between the two ends. Germline V gene sequence: CDR1 LNHDA, CDR2 SQIVND (reference sequence). This CDR3 is 13 amino acids long. For the CDR3, the DNA is TGTGCCAGTAGTGGTCAGTGGTCCCATGGCTACACCTTC. The encoded protein is CASSGQWSHGYTF. Full variable domain (rest looked up from reference TRBV19 and TRBJ1-2): DGGITQSPKYLFRKEGQNVTLSCEQNLNHDAMYWYRQDPGQGLRLIYYSQIVNDFQKGDIAEGYSVSREKKESFPLTVTSAQKNPTAFYLCASSGQWSHGYTFGSGTRLTVV.

The J gene is TRBJ2-7, the V gene TRBV18; TRBD2 might be the D (5 bases). The CDR3 extends over 16 amino acids. V lost 1 base and J 3 bases, leaving 16 bases between the germline ends. Germline CDR1 reads KGHSH; CDR2 reads LQKENI. CDR3 bases: TGTGCCAGCTCACCACTTTCTACCCGGGGAAGCTACGAGCAGTACTTC. Its translation: CASSPLSTRGSYEQYF. The entire variable domain, with the rest obtained from reference TRBV18 and TRBJ2-7, is as follows: NAGVMQNPRHLVRRRGQEARLRCSPMKGHSHVYWYRQLPEEGLKFMVYLQKENIIDESGMPKERFSAEFPKEGPSILRIQQVVRGDSAAYFCASSPLSTRGSYEQYFGPGTRLTVT.

The genes are TRBV10-3 and TRBJ2-7, with 8 nucleotides matching TRBD1. V lost 4 bases to trimming and J lost 6 bases; unmatched junction nucleotides: 5. The germline V gene encodes CDR1 ENHRY and CDR2 SYGVKD. The length of the CDR3 is 13 residues. The CDR3 bases are TGTGCCATCAGTGGGACAGGGACCCTCGAGCAGTACTTC. This codes for CAISGTGTLEQYF.

CDR3 residues: CAISDRGAKNTEAFF. CDR3 nucleotides: TGTGCCATCAGTGACCGGGGAGCCAAGAACACTGAAGCTTTCTTT. The chain links TRBV10-3 to TRBJ1-1, with D hard to call. Trimming removed 3 bases from V and 1 base from J, with 12 bases in between. Germline V gene lookup returns CDR1 ENHRY and CDR2 SYGVKD. There are 15 residues in the CDR3.